The 17 T cell receptor beta chains in this list originate from one sample, sequenced in a study of identical twins' blood T cells. TCRdb itself ran the 5' RACE reads through MiXCR, one entry per CDR3 protein. In the table there are 350,000 to 400,000 distinct CDR3 sequences, 28% of which are singletons. The sequenced sample consisted of PBMCs. The receptors shown here come from a woman between 18 and 49 years old in good health.

Details on this clonotype: One end of the junction does not line up with germline, which may come from a read error. The chain couples TRBV7-9 to TRBJ1-4, with D hard to call. The CDR3 is made up of 14 amino acids. Germline V gives CDR1 SEHNR, CDR2 FQNEAQ (reference sequence). The CDR3 DNA reads as TGTGCCGGCAGCGTAAGGGCAACTAATGAAAAACTGTTTTTT. It is translated as CAGSVRATNEKLFF.

At least ten counts were recorded for this clonotype. V and J are TRBV20-1 and TRBJ2-3, with TRBD2 matching over 10 bases. The CDR3 runs 13 residues. Trimming removed 6 bases from V and 5 bases from J; junction bases left unmatched: 5. Germline CDR1 and CDR2: DFQATT and SNEGSKA (reference sequence). The CDR3 protein is CSAPLAGVDTQYF. Written as DNA, the CDR3 is TGCAGTGCCCCTCTAGCGGGGGTAGATACGCAGTATTTT.

The sample holds many counts of this clonotype. The chain joins TRBV9 to TRBJ2-7; TRBD1 might be the D (6 bases). Germline V gene data show CDR1 as SGDLS and CDR2 as YYNGEE. V was cut by 0 bases and J by 3 bases, with 10 bases left in between. This CDR3 comprises 14 residues. The CDR3 nucleotides read TGTGCCAGCAGCGTAGGGGACACCATCTACGAGCAGTACTTC. This sequence encodes CASSVGDTIYEQYF. The variable domain in full, completed from reference TRBV9 and TRBJ2-7, reads DSGVTQTPKHLITATGQRVTLRCSPRSGDLSVYWYQQSLDQGLQFLIQYYNGEERAKGNILERFSAQQFPDLHSELNLSSLELGDSALYFCASSVGDTIYEQYFGPGTRLTVT.

Only a few counts were recorded for this clonotype. V gene TRBV7-2 combines with J gene TRBJ1-2; D gene ambiguous. The V gene lost 5 bases and the J gene lost 5 bases, with 15 bases spanning the gap. The length of the CDR3 is 14 residues. Germline CDR1 reads SGHTA; CDR2 reads FQGNSA. The CDR3 sequence: CASSPSGSYYGYTF. The CDR3 nucleotides read TGTGCCAGCAGCCCCTCCGGGAGCTATTATGGCTACACCTTC.

V gene TRBV5-1 combines with J gene TRBJ1-5; possible D gene TRBD1, 5 bases. Trimming removed 2 bases from V and 7 bases from J, with 19 bases in between. CDR3 length: 16 residues. Germline V gives CDR1 SGHRS, CDR2 YFSETQ. The DNA of the CDR3 is TGCGCCAGCAGCTTACCCAGAGGGTCTCGGGACCAGCCCCAGCATTTT. This codes for CASSLPRGSRDQPQHF.

The chain employs TRBV29-1 and TRBJ1-1; no definite D call. Per the germline V gene, CDR1 is SQVTM and CDR2 is ANQGSEA. V lost 6 bases and J lost 1, with 15 bases in between. The CDR3 loop spans 14 amino acids. CDR3 sequence: CSVLPTWRNTEAFF. For the CDR3, the DNA is TGCAGCGTACTCCCTACGTGGCGGAACACTGAAGCTTTCTTT. Using reference TRBV29-1 and TRBJ1-1 for the parts outside the CDR3, the full variable domain is SAVISQKPSRDICQRGTSLTIQCQVDSQVTMMFWYRQQPGQSLTLIATANQGSEATYESGFVIDKFPISRPNLTFSTLTVSNMSPEDSSIYLCSVLPTWRNTEAFFGQGTRLTVV.

This clonotype has just one count. Given a much more abundant clone one base away, this may be a read error. The V and J genes are TRBV20-1 and TRBJ2-3, with 9 bases lining up with TRBD2. The CDR3 runs 16 residues. V gave up 2 bases and J gave up 0 bases; unmatched junction bases: 6. Germline V gene sequence: CDR1 DFQATT, CDR2 SNEGSKA (reference sequence). The CDR3 is CSARYPLAGSTDTQYF. CDR3 coding DNA: TGCAGTGCTAGATATCCTCTAGCGGGAAGCACAGATACGCAGTATTTT.

This clonotype was counted many times. The chain combines TRBV20-1 with TRBJ1-3; possibly TRBD1 for D (6 bases). This CDR3 spans 14 amino acids. The germline V gene has CDR1 DFQATT and CDR2 SNEGSKA (reference sequence). The V end lost 5 bases, the J end lost 2 bases, and 13 bases lay between the germline ends. CDR3 region: CSAPNRVAGNTIYF. Written as DNA, the CDR3 is TGCAGTGCTCCCAACAGGGTGGCTGGAAACACCATATATTTT.

This clonotype occurred many times. The rearrangement uses TRBV7-8 and TRBJ2-3; D perhaps matches TRBD2 (6 bases). This CDR3 is built from 18 residues. Germline CDR1 reads SGHVS; CDR2 reads FQNEAQ. V lost 1 base and J 0 bases, leaving 17 bases between the germline ends. The CDR3 loop reads CASSLVPGTATSTDTQYF. CDR3 coding DNA: TGTGCCAGCAGCTTAGTCCCTGGGACTGCAACTAGCACAGATACGCAGTATTTT.

This clonotype was seen only a few times. The V gene is TRBV20-1, the J gene TRBJ2-5, with 9 bases matching TRBD1. With 5 bases clipped from V and 1 base from J, the junction kept 8 bases outside the gene matches. CDR1 is DFQATT and CDR2 is SNEGSKA in the germline V gene (reference sequence). There are 15 residues in the CDR3. The DNA of the CDR3 is TGCAGTGCTGACACCGGGACAGGGATCCAAGAGACCCAGTACTTC. It is translated as CSADTGTGIQETQYF.

Comments on this clonotype: A clone one base away is much larger, so this may be a read error. This sequence joins TRBV27 and TRBJ2-7; no firm D call. CDR1 is MNHEY, CDR2 SMNVEV, per germline (reference sequence). This CDR3 is 13 amino acids long. Written as DNA, the CDR3 is TGTGACAGCAGTTTATCGCAGGCCTACGAGCAGTACTTC. Protein product: CDSSLSQAYEQYF.

The chain has TRBV20-1 and TRBJ2-7; 7 bases align to TRBD2. The V segment lost 3 bases and the J segment 5 bases; nucleotides outside the gene matches: 7. This CDR3 contains 13 residues. From germline, CDR1 is DFQATT and CDR2 SNEGSKA (reference sequence). The CDR3 reads CSASGGLADEQYF. CDR3 in DNA: TGCAGTGCTAGTGGCGGTCTAGCGGACGAGCAGTACTTC.

The rearrangement joins TRBV20-1 to TRBJ1-5; perhaps TRBD1 as D (6 bases). CDR3 size: 12 residues. The germline V gene has CDR1 DFQATT and CDR2 SNEGSKA (reference sequence). In DNA, the CDR3 is TGCAGCATCTTACAGGGTAATCAGCCCCAGCATTTT. Its protein product is CSILQGNQPQHF.

This clonotype was counted only a few times. This sequence joins TRBV27 and TRBJ1-2; D gene uncertain. Trimming took 5 bases from V and 8 from J, leaving 12 bases between them. The CDR3 extends over 12 amino acids. Germline V gives CDR1 MNHEY, CDR2 SMNVEV (reference sequence). The CDR3 sequence: CASSPTMGGYTF. The CDR3 DNA reads as TGTGCCAGCAGTCCAACGATGGGCGGCTACACCTTC.

This sequence joins TRBV19 and TRBJ2-2; the D gene is possibly TRBD2 (5 bases). Germline-derived CDR1 and CDR2 are LNHDA and SQIVND (reference sequence). Trimming removed 3 bases from V and 4 bases from J, with 9 bases in between. The CDR3 consists of 14 residues. In DNA form, the CDR3 reads TGTGCCAGTAGTATGAGGGCGGCCACCGGGGAGCTGTTTTTT. This gives the protein CASSMRAATGELFF.

The chain has TRBV19 and TRBJ2-1, with 7 positions matching TRBD1. Germline V gene sequence: CDR1 LNHDA, CDR2 SQIVND (reference sequence). With 7 bases clipped from V and 2 bases from J, the junction kept 11 bases outside the gene matches. There are 16 residues in the CDR3. The CDR3 nucleotides read TGTGCCAGTAATCAAAGAGAGGGGGCACCCTACAATGAGCAGTTCTTC. Its translation: CASNQREGAPYNEQFF.

Worth noting for this clonotype: The junction departs from germline at one end; a sequencing error may be responsible. The chain combines TRBV20-1 with TRBJ2-1; 9 bases line up with TRBD2. This CDR3 has 16 amino acids. The germline V gene encodes CDR1 DFQATT and CDR2 SNEGSKA (reference sequence). The CDR3 nucleotides are TGCAGTGCGACGGGACTAGCTCTGAGCTCCTACAATGCGCAGTTCTTC. Amino acids: CSATGLALSSYNAQFF.